A single sample is the source of the 10 T cell receptor beta chains below, sequenced in a study of patients and donors after allogeneic stem cell transplantation. Using its own MiXCR run on the RT-PCR reads, TCRdb lists one record per CDR3 protein. Of about 2,600 distinct CDR3 sequences in the sample, roughly a sixth were seen once. Specimen: blood, either unsorted or a sorted T cell fraction (not recorded which). The receptors stem from a human donor who was either an allogeneic HSCT recipient or a stem cell or donor lymphocyte infusion donor (not recorded which). It is not recorded whose cells these are; they may come from a transplant donor.

This clonotype was counted between two and nine times. The chain employs TRBV11-2 and TRBJ2-1, with D tentatively TRBD2 (5 bases). The V end lost 3 bases, the J end lost 0 bases, and 15 bases lay between the germline ends. This CDR3 comprises 17 residues. Germline CDR1 reads SGHAT; CDR2 reads FQNNGV. DNA of the CDR3: TGTGCCAGCAGCTTGCCATCGGGGTTCAGCTCCTACAATGAGCAGTTCTTC. It encodes CASSLPSGFSSYNEQFF.

The V call is TRBV18, the J call TRBJ1-1; a possible D gene is TRBD1 (6 bases). This CDR3 contains 15 residues. The V gene lost 3 bases and the J gene lost 3 bases, with 14 bases spanning the gap. The germline V gene has CDR1 KGHSH and CDR2 LQKENI. This CDR3 is CASSPTTGAYTEAFF. The CDR3 DNA reads as TGTGCCAGCTCACCCACGACAGGAGCTTACACTGAAGCTTTCTTT.

The chain recombines TRBV7-3 with TRBJ2-2, with a possible D match to TRBD1 (6 bases). The V end lost 2 bases, the J end lost 3 bases, and 10 bases lay between the germline ends. The CDR3 contains 15 residues. Germline CDR1 SGHTA, CDR2 FQGTGA. The CDR3 nucleotides are TGTGCCAGCAGCTTACAGCCAGGGGACACCGGGGAGCTGTTTTTT. It codes for CASSLQPGDTGELFF.

This clonotype was found a few times. The V call is TRBV6-6, the J call TRBJ1-1, with 9 bases fitting TRBD1. The J segment lost 0 bases and the V segment lost 5 bases, leaving 4 bases of the junction unmatched. CDR1 and CDR2 (germline): MNHNY, SVGAGI (reference sequence). This CDR3 has 15 residues. The CDR3 bases are TGTGCCAGCAGTGCTAGGGACAGGGTGAACACTGAAGCTTTCTTT. This codes for CASSARDRVNTEAFF.

V is TRBV12-3 or TRBV12-4 and J is TRBJ2-3; TRBD2 is a possible D gene (5 bases). The CDR3 consists of 12 residues. V was clipped by 6 bases and J by 6 bases, with 10 bases between them. CDR3 protein: CASSRGVDTQYF. Here the CDR3 DNA reads TGTGCCAGCAGCCGGGGAGTGGATACGCAGTATTTT.

By share, this clonotype ranks as medium-sized (0.01 to 0.1%). This CDR3 is CASSYSQGERYEQYF. Here the CDR3 DNA reads TGTGCCAGCAGTTACTCACAGGGGGAGCGGTACGAGCAGTACTTC. The chain uses TRBV6-5 and TRBJ2-7; 8 bases align to TRBD1. CDR3 length: 15 residues. In germline, CDR1 is MNHEY, CDR2 SVGAGI. V lost 0 bases, J lost 4 bases, and 5 bases stayed unmatched.

This clonotype was counted between two and nine times. V usage is TRBV7-2 and J usage is TRBJ2-5, with D tentatively TRBD2 (5 bases). The V gene's germline CDR1 is SGHTA and CDR2 FQGNSA. Deletions cut 2 bases from V and 7 bases from J, with 8 bases between. This CDR3 spans 12 amino acids. The chain's CDR3 is CASSLLRGTQYF. CDR3 sequence (DNA): TGTGCCAGCAGCTTACTCCGGGGGACCCAGTACTTC.

The chain joins TRBV4-3 to TRBJ2-7, with TRBD2 as a possible D gene (5 bases). This CDR3 spans 16 amino acids. Germline values: CDR1 LGHNA, CDR2 YSLEER. Trimming pared 4 bases from V and 4 bases from J, leaving 20 bases between. CDR3: CASSRGPGTEGYEQYF. The CDR3 DNA follows: TGCGCCAGCAGCCGAGGCCCCGGAACAGAGGGATACGAGCAGTACTTC.

This sequence joins TRBV7-6 and TRBJ2-5; 8 bases fit TRBD1. This CDR3 spans 15 amino acids. Trimming at V came to 2 bases and at J to 3 bases, leaving 5 bases not matched to a gene. CDR1 and CDR2 (germline): SGHVS, FNYEAQ. CDR3 nucleotide sequence: TGTGCCAGCAGCTTACCAGGGGGCCCCGAAGAGACCCAGTACTTC. It is translated as CASSLPGGPEETQYF.

In its sample, this clonotype was seen a few times. V is TRBV6-2 or TRBV6-3 and J is TRBJ1-1; no definite D call. The CDR3 has 13 amino acids. V lost 7 bases to trimming and J lost 0 bases, with 9 bases between them. CDR1 is MNHEY, CDR2 SVGEGT, per germline. CDR3 sequence: CASIQQMNTEAFF. CDR3 in DNA: TGTGCCAGCATTCAGCAGATGAACACTGAAGCTTTCTTT.